Sequencing of this T cell receptor beta chain was carried out in a study of shared clonotypes between healthy human individuals. In regard to this clone: The antigen remains undetermined.

Study-wide points: Non-shared clonotypes showed lower generation probabilities than clonotypes common to all four donors. Represented diversity, genetic and exposure-history alike, was limited by few donors. Sorted-subset samples were not fully sequenced, rarefaction indicated.

This CDR3 has 14 amino acids. CDR1 is SGHTA and CDR2 is FQGTGA in the germline V gene. V was pared by 5 bases and J by 4 bases, with 13 bases between. Original methodology: Owing to the provision of junction-only sequences devoid of quality scores by immunoSEQ, filtering differed. Generated by immunoSEQ multiplex PCR, the TCRdb table keeps only in-frame clones and is missing some. D and trimming were read from the DNA, whereas the V and J calls and clone size are those reported in that table. The sample yields about 2.3 million clones, approximately 90% seen once. The sample consisted of naive CD4+ T cells from PBMCs. Noted subset: CD45RA+ positively selected. This chain links TRBV7-3 with TRBJ2-3, with a possible D match to TRBD1 (6 bases). The clonotype comes from a young man in good health. Some clones in this sample may be carry-over from other donors' samples. This CDR3 is CASSPRGIADTQYF. CDR3 bases: TGTGCCAGCAGCCCGAGGGGGATCGCAGATACGCAGTATTTT.